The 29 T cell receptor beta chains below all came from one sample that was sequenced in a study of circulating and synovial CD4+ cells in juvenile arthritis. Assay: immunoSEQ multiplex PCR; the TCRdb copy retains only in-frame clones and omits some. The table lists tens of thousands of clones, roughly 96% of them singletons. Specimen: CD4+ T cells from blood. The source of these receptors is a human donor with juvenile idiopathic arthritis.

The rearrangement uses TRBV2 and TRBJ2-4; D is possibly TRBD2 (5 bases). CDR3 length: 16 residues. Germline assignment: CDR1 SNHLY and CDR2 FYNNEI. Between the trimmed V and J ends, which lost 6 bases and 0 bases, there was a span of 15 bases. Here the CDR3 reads CASRDAAATAKNIQYF. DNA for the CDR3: TGTGCCAGCAGAGACGCAGCGGCTACAGCCAAAAACATTCAGTACTTC.

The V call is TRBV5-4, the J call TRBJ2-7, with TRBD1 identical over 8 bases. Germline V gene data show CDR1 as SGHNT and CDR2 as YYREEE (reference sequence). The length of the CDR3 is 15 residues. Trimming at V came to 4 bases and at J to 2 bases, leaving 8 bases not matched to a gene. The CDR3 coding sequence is TGTGCCAGCAGCCCAAAGGACAGGGAGACCTACGAGCAGTACTTC. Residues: CASSPKDRETYEQYF.

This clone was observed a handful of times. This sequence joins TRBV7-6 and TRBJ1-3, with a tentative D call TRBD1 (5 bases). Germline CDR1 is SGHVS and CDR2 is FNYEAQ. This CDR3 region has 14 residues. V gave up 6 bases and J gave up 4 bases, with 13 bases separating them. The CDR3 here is CASSLQGGGNTIYF. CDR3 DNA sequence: TGTGCCAGCAGTTTGCAGGGTGGAGGAAACACCATATATTTT.

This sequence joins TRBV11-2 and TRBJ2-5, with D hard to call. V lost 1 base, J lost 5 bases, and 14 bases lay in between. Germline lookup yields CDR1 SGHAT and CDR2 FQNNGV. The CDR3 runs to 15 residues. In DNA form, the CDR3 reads TGTGCCAGCAGCTTAGCACTTAGCTGGATGGAGACCCAGTACTTC. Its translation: CASSLALSWMETQYF.

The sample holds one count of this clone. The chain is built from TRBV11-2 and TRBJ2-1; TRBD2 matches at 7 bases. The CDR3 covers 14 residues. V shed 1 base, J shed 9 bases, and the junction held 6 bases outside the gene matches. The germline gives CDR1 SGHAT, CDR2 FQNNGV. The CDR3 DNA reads TGTGCCAGCAGCTTAGGGGAGGGATTGGGTGAGCAGTTCTTC. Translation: CASSLGEGLGEQFF.

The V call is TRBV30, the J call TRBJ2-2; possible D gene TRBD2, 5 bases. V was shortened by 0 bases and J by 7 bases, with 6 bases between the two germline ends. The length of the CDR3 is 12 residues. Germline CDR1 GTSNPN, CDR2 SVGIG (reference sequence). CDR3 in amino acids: CAWSVEGGELFF. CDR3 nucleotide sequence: TGTGCCTGGAGTGTTGAGGGCGGGGAGCTGTTTTTT.

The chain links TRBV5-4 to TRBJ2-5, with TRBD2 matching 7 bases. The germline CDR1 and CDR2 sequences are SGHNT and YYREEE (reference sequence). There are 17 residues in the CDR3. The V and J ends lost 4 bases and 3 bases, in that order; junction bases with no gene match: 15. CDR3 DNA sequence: TGTGCCAGCAGCCAGTGGCCTAGCGGAGGGTTCGAAGAGACCCAGTACTTC. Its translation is CASSQWPSGGFEETQYF.

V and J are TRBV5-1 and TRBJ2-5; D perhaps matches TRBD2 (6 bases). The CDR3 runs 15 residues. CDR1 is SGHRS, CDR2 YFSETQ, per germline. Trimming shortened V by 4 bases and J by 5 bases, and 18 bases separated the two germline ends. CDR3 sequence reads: CASSDTGDRSETQYF. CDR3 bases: TGCGCCAGCAGCGACACGGGGGATAGGTCGGAGACCCAGTACTTC. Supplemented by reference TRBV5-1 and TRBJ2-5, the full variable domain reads KAGVTQTPRYLIKTRGQQVTLSCSPISGHRSVSWYQQTPGQGLQFLFEYFSETQRNKGNFPGRFSGRQFSNSRSEMNVSTLELGDSALYLCASSDTGDRSETQYFGPGTRLLVL.

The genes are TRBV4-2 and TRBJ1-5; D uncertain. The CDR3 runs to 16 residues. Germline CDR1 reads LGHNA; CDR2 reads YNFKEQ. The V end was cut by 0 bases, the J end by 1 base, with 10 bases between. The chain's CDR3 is CASSQETAPSNQPQHF. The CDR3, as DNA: TGTGCCAGCAGCCAAGAAACTGCGCCGAGCAATCAGCCCCAGCATTTT.

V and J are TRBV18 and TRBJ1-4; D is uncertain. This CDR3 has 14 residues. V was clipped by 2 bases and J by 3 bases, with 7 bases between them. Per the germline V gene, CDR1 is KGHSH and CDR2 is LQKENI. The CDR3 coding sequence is TGTGCCAGCTCACCAACCGGGGCTAATGAAAAACTGTTTTTT. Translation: CASSPTGANEKLFF.

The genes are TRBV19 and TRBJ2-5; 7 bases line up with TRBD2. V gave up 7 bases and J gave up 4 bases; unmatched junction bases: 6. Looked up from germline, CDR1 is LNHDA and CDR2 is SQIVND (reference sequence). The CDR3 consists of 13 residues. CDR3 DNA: TGTGCCAGTAAGGAGGGAGGGCGAGAGACCCAGTACTTC. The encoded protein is CASKEGGRETQYF.

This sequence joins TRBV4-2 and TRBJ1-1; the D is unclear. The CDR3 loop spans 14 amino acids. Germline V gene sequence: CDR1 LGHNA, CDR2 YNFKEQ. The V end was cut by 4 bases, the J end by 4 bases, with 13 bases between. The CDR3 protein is CASSRSYSGTEAFF. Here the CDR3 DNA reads TGTGCCAGCAGCCGGTCCTATAGCGGCACTGAAGCTTTCTTT.

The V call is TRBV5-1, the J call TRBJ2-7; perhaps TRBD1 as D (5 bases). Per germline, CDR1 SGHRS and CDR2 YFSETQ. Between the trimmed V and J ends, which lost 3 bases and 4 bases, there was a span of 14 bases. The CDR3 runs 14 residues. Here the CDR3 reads CASSSSPGQYEQYF. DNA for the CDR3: TGCGCCAGCAGCTCCTCCCCAGGGCAGTACGAGCAGTACTTC.

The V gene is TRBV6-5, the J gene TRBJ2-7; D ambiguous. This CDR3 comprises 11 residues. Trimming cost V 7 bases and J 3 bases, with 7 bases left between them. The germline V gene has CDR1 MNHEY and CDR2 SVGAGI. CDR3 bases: TGTGCCAGCATTACGGTCTACGAGCAGTACTTC. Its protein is CASITVYEQYF.

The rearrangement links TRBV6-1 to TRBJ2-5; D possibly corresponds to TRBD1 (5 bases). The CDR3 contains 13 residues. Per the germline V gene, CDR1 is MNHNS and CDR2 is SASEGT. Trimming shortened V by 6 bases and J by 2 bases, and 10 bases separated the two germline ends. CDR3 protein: CASRRGSQETQYF. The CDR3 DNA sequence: TGTGCCAGCAGAAGGGGTTCGCAAGAGACCCAGTACTTC.

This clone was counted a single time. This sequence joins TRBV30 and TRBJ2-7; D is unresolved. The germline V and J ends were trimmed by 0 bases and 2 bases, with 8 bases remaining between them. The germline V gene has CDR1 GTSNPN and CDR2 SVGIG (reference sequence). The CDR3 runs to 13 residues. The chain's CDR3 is CAWSVVRTYEQYF. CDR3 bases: TGTGCCTGGAGTGTAGTCAGAACCTACGAGCAGTACTTC.

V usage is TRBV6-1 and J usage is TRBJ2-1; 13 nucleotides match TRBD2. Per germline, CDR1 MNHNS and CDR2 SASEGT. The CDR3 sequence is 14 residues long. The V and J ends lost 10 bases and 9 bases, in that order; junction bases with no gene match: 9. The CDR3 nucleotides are TGTGCCACCTCACTAGCGGGGGGGCCTTTTGAGCAGTTCTTC. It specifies CATSLAGGPFEQFF.

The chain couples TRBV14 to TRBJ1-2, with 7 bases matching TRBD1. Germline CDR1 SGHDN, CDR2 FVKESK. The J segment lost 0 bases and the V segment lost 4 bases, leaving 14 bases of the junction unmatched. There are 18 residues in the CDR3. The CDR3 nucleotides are TGTGCCAGCAGCCCCCATCATCAGTCCGGGACAGCTAACTATGGCTACACCTTC. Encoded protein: CASSPHHQSGTANYGYTF.

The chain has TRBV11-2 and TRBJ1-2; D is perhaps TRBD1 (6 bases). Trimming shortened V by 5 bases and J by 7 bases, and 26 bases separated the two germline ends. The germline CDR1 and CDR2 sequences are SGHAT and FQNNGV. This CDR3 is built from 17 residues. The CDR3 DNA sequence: TGTGCCAGCAGCAACACACCAGTCGGGGGGCGCTTGAGTGGCTACACCTTC. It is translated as CASSNTPVGGRLSGYTF.

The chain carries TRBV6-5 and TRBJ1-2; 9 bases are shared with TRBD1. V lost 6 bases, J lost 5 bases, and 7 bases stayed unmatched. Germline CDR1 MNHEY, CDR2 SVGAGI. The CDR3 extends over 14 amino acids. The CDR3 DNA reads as TGTGCCAGCAGGTCCCGGGACAGGGTGTATGGCTACACCTTC. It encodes CASRSRDRVYGYTF.

DNA of the CDR3: TGCGCCAGCAGCCAAAGGTCCCAGGATTATGGCTACACCTTC. It translates to CASSQRSQDYGYTF. The chain combines TRBV4-3 with TRBJ1-2; D is ambiguous. The V gene's germline CDR1 is LGHNA and CDR2 YSLEER. Trimming left V 2 bases short and J 5 bases short, with 12 bases between. The CDR3 loop spans 14 amino acids.

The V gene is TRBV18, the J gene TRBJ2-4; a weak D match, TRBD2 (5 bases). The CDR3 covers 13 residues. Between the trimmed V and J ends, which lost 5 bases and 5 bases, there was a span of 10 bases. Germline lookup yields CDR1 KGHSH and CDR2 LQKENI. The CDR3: CASSERVQNIQYF. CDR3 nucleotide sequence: TGTGCCAGCTCAGAGAGGGTTCAAAACATTCAGTACTTC.

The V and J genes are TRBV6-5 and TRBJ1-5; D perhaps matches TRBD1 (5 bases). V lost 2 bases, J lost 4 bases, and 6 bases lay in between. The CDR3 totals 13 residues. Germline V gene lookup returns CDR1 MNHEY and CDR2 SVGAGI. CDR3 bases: TGTGCCAGCAGTTACCAGGGAAATCAGCCCCAGCATTTT. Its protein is CASSYQGNQPQHF.

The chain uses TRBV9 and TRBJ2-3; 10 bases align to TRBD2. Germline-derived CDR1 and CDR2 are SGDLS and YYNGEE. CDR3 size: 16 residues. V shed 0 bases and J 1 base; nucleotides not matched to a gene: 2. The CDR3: CASSVVLAGGTDTQYF. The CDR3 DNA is TGTGCCAGCAGCGTAGTGCTAGCGGGGGGCACAGATACGCAGTATTTT.

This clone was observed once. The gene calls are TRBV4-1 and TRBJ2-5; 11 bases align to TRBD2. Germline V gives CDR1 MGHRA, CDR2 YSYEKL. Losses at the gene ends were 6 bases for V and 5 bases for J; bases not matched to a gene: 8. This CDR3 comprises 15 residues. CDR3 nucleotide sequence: TGCGCCAGCAGACTCGGATCTAGCGGGAGGGAGACCCAGTACTTC. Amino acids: CASRLGSSGRETQYF.

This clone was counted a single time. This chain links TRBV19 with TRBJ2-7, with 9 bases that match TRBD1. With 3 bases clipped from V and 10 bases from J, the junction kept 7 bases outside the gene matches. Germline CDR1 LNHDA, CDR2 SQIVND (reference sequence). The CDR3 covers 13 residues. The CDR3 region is CASSMGQGGGQYF. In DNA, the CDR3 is TGTGCCAGTAGTATGGGACAGGGAGGGGGACAGTACTTC.

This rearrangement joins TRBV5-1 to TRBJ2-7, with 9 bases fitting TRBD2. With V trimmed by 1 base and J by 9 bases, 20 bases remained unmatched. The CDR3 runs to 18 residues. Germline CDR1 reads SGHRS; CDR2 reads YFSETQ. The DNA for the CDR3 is TGCGCCAGCAGCTTGCCCTCCCGTAGCGGGAGTTTTGGCGAAGGGCAGTACTTC. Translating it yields CASSLPSRSGSFGEGQYF. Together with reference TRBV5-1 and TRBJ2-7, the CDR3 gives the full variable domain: KAGVTQTPRYLIKTRGQQVTLSCSPISGHRSVSWYQQTPGQGLQFLFEYFSETQRNKGNFPGRFSGRQFSNSRSEMNVSTLELGDSALYLCASSLPSRSGSFGEGQYFGPGTRLTVT.

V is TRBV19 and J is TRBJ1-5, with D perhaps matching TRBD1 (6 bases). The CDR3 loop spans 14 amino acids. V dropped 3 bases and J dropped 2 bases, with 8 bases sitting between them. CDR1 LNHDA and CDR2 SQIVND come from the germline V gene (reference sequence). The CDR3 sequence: CASSMAGGNQPQHF. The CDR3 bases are TGTGCCAGTAGTATGGCAGGGGGCAATCAGCCCCAGCATTTT.

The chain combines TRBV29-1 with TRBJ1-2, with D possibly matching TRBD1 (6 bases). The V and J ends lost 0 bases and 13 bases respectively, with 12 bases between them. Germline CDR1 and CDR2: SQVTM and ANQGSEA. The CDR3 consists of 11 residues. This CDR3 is CSVEDDRQATF. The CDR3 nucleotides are TGCAGCGTTGAAGATGACAGGCAGGCCACCTTC.